Here is one T cell receptor beta chain with its context. Its antigen is not known. The V gene lost 0 bases and the J gene lost 4 bases, with 10 bases spanning the gap. CDR3 length: 14 residues. Germline V gene data show CDR1 as SGDLS and CDR2 as YYNGEE. Negative isolation was used for CD8+ and CD4+ T cells, and FACS enrichment was applied to TEMRA cells. This sample is part of a study of CD8 T cells in Susac syndrome. The study's findings and limits: The TCR sequencing and HLA analysis in the study involved a relatively small number of individuals, as the study acknowledged.

It was with random hexamers that roughly 0.45 to 1 ug RNA was reverse transcribed. TCRdb re-analysed the immunoSEQ multiplex PCR reads in MiXCR, keeping a single row per CDR3 protein. Of about 250,000 distinct CDR3 sequences in the sample, about 93% were seen once. The source of this sequence is a human donor with multiple sclerosis. Input material: CD4+ T cells from PBMCs. The chain joins TRBV9 to TRBJ1-1, with D maybe TRBD1 (6 bases). The CDR3 is CASSVVGGSTEAFF. For the CDR3, the DNA is TGTGCCAGCAGCGTAGTAGGGGGTAGCACTGAAGCTTTCTTT.